This TCR beta chain came from a study of blood T cells in healthy people across ages. For the second PCR, which ran for 7 to 11 cycles, a sample-barcoded 5' primer and a J-beta primer mix were used. MiXCR was run by TCRdb on the 5' RACE reads, yielding one entry per CDR3 protein. The sample has more than 1,400,000 distinct CDR3 sequences, 40% to 50% seen once. Total RNA was extracted at no less than 5 micrograms per sample. Germline-derived CDR1 and CDR2 are SQVTM and ANQGSEA. The CDR3 consists of 16 residues. Concerning this clonotype: One end of the junction fails to match germline, which may point to a read error.

The material sequenced was blood. This receptor was obtained from a woman between 18 and 30 years old in good health. V is TRBV29-1 and J is TRBJ2-1; D remains unclear. The CDR3 is CSIEDTNELSYDEQFF. The CDR3 nucleotides are TGCAGCATTGAAGATACAAACGAGCTCTCCTACGATGAGCAGTTCTTC.